The 11 T cell receptor beta chains listed next were all sequenced from one sample in a study of T cell responses to AZD1222 COVID-19 vaccine (dated by TCRdb to about 2021). To prepare the library, the immunoSEQ multiplex PCR assay was applied. TCRdb re-hosts the immuneACCESS table, in-frame sequences only. Its copies lack some clones; in the studies checked, an unresolved V gene accounts for under half of them, and the cause for the rest is not known. A total of 100,000 or so clones appear in this sample, 70% to 90% of them only once. Clones ranked in the top ten supply about 3% of the sample. The sample's time point label, in plain terms: baseline before first vaccination. Sequenced material: peripheral blood, taken on day 0 of AZD1222 vaccination. These receptors were collected from an adult in good health.

V and J are TRBV4-3 and TRBJ2-3, with a possible D match to TRBD2 (6 bases). The germline CDR1 and CDR2 sequences are LGHNA and YSLEER. The CDR3 runs 16 residues. V lost 0 bases, J lost 10 bases, and 20 bases lay in between. CDR3 residues: CASSQEASSREVPQYF. The DNA for the CDR3 is TGCGCCAGCAGCCAAGAAGCATCTTCCAGGGAGGTTCCGCAGTATTTT.

This chain links TRBV9 with TRBJ1-1, with TRBD1 identical over 8 bases. The CDR3 spans 14 residues. Trimming at V came to 3 bases and at J to 4 bases, leaving 5 bases not matched to a gene. From germline, CDR1 is SGDLS and CDR2 YYNGEE. CDR3 coding DNA: TGTGCCAGCAGCGCACCAGGGGGCGGCACTGAAGCTTTCTTT. Encoded protein: CASSAPGGGTEAFF.

The rearrangement joins TRBV14 to TRBJ2-7; D is uncertain. Germline CDR1 and CDR2: SGHDN and FVKESK. This CDR3 is 15 amino acids long. V lost 1 base, J lost 2 bases, and 12 bases lay in between. CDR3 in DNA: TGTGCCAGCAGCCAAGGTTTCGCAGATCCCTACGAGCAGTACGTC. It codes for CASSQGFADPYEQYV.

V usage is TRBV10-3 and J usage is TRBJ2-3; D not resolved. CDR3 length: 15 residues. V dropped 7 bases and J dropped 2 bases, with 16 bases sitting between them. Germline CDR1 ENHRY, CDR2 SYGVKD. Written as DNA, the CDR3 is TGTGCCATCAAAGGGCATCGAGAAAACACAGATACGCAGTATTTT. This codes for CAIKGHRENTDTQYF.

The chain couples TRBV21-1 to TRBJ2-7; TRBD2 reflects the table's D call only, with no check against the DNA. TRBV21-1 is a known pseudogene. CDR3 size: 13 residues. The CDR3 DNA reads as TGTGCCAGCAGCACAACGCTAGTTCACGAGCAGTACGTC. It is translated as CASSTTLVHEQYV.

The chain uses TRBV24-1 and TRBJ2-3, with D perhaps given as TRBD1 or TRBD2 (5 bases each). The CDR3 is made up of 14 amino acids. Germline-derived CDR1 and CDR2 are KGHDR and SFDVKD. The ends were cut back, 4 bases at V and 1 base at J, with 8 bases in the middle. CDR3 DNA: TGTGCCACCAGTGACCCGGGACGCACAGATACGCAGTATTTT. Its protein product is CATSDPGRTDTQYF.

The gene calls are TRBV4-2 and TRBJ1-1, with TRBD1 as a possible D gene (5 bases). This CDR3 is built from 13 residues. Germline values: CDR1 LGHNA, CDR2 YNFKEQ. Trimming cost V 4 bases and J 7 bases, with 13 bases left between them. DNA of the CDR3: TGTGCCAGCAGCCCCGGGACGGAGATTGAAGCTTTCTTT. Translated: CASSPGTEIEAFF.

This sequence joins TRBV11-3 and TRBJ2-5; D unresolved. Germline V gene sequence: CDR1 SGHNT, CDR2 YENEEA. The CDR3 extends over 13 amino acids. V was cut by 5 bases and J by 5 bases, with 12 bases left in between. The CDR3 spells CASSPRVAETQYF. The CDR3 DNA is TGTGCCAGCAGCCCCCGCGTCGCGGAGACCCAGTACTTC. Looking up the rest from reference TRBV11-3 and TRBJ2-5 gives the full variable domain: EAGVVQSPRYKIIEKKQPVAFWCNPISGHNTLYWYLQNLGQGPELLIRYENEEAVDDSQLPKDRFSAERLKGVDSTLKIQPAELGDSAVYLCASSPRVAETQYFGPGTRLLVL.

This rearrangement joins TRBV15 to TRBJ2-1, with 8 bases matching TRBD1. CDR1 LNHNV and CDR2 YYDKDF come from the germline V gene (reference sequence). This CDR3 is built from 16 residues. The J segment lost 4 bases and the V segment lost 5 bases, leaving 10 bases of the junction unmatched. DNA for the CDR3: TGTGCCACCAGCCCTGGGGCAGGGGGCATTTACAATGAGCAGTTCTTC. Translation gives CATSPGAGGIYNEQFF.

The rearrangement joins TRBV4-2 to TRBJ2-2, with 8 nucleotides matching TRBD2. The length of the CDR3 is 15 residues. With V trimmed by 1 base and J by 5 bases, 3 bases remained unmatched. Per the germline V gene, CDR1 is LGHNA and CDR2 is YNFKEQ. The CDR3 is CASSQAGLGTGELFF. DNA for the CDR3: TGTGCCAGCAGCCAAGCGGGACTAGGAACCGGGGAGCTGTTTTTT.

This clone was detected once. The chain has TRBV6-5 and TRBJ2-1; D is ambiguous. The length of the CDR3 is 15 residues. Germline assignment: CDR1 MNHEY and CDR2 SVGAGI. The germline V and J ends were trimmed by 3 bases and 5 bases, with 14 bases remaining between them. In DNA, the CDR3 is TGTGCCAGCAGTTATTTCGACGACCGAAACAATGAGCAGTTCTTC. It encodes CASSYFDDRNNEQFF.